Listed here is a single T cell receptor beta chain. The entry originates in a study of control samples from healthy donors and cancer patients. The method was immunoSEQ multiplex PCR; TCRdb's version includes in-frame clones alone and lacks a portion of them. The sample holds about 76,000 clones, approximately 88% seen once. This CDR3 is built from 14 residues. V was shortened by 0 bases and J by 7 bases, with 11 bases between the two germline ends. CDR1 and CDR2 from the germline V gene are SGHKS and YYEKEE (reference sequence). The genes are TRBV5-5 and TRBJ1-5; D is unresolved. The TCR sequence derives from a woman aged 45 to 65 with colorectal cancer. Sequences were obtained from PBMCs. The CDR3 region has the DNA TGTGCCAGCAGCTTGGCTCTGAGGGAACAGCCCCAGCATTTT. Translating gives CASSLALREQPQHF.